The next 15 T cell receptor beta chains were all read from a single sample in a study of OX40 agonist ivuxolimab in advanced cancers. The assay was immunoSEQ multiplex PCR, and TCRdb's table has in-frame clones only and misses some. The data hold about 66,000 clones, with about 87% observed a single time. The material sequenced was CD4+ or CD8+ T cells sorted from blood, taken in a trial of the OX40 agonist ivuxolimab. The receptors were gathered from an adult with an advanced solid tumor such as melanoma, head and neck, liver or kidney cancer.

The V and J genes are TRBV28 and TRBJ2-2; D unclear. V was cut by 6 bases and J by 1 base, with 3 bases left in between. The CDR3 has 12 residues. Germline V CDR1 and CDR2: MDHEN, SYDVKM. DNA for the CDR3: TGTGCCAGCAGGGAGAACACCGGGGAGCTGTTTTTT. This codes for CASRENTGELFF. Full variable domain (remainder filled in from reference TRBV28 and TRBJ2-2): DVKVTQSSRYLVKRTGEKVFLECVQDMDHENMFWYRQDPGLGLRLIYFSYDVKMKEKGDIPEGYSVSREKKERFSLILESASTNQTSMYLCASRENTGELFFGEGSRLTVL.

The V gene is TRBV6-6, the J gene TRBJ2-1; no clear D. CDR3 size: 14 residues. V was trimmed by 0 bases and J by 4 bases, leaving 7 bases between them. CDR1 is MNHNY, CDR2 SVGAGI, per germline (reference sequence). The CDR3 nucleotides read TGTGCCAGCAGTTACTCCCCGGAGTACAATGAGCAGTTCTTC. The encoded protein is CASSYSPEYNEQFF.

V gene TRBV19 combines with J gene TRBJ2-5; 14 bases map to TRBD2. Germline loops: CDR1 LNHDA, CDR2 SQIVND (reference sequence). The trim removed 7 bases at V and 2 bases at J, leaving 6 bases unmatched. The CDR3 runs 16 residues. The CDR3 spells CASTAGTSGSQETQYF. The CDR3 nucleotides read TGTGCCAGTACCGCAGGGACTAGCGGGAGTCAAGAGACCCAGTACTTC.

This clone was observed once. DNA of the CDR3: TGTGCCAGCAGCCCATCCTTCGGATGGACCTACGAGCAGTACTTC. This gives the protein CASSPSFGWTYEQYF. The rearrangement uses TRBV7-2 and TRBJ2-7, with D uncertain. Per germline, CDR1 SGHTA and CDR2 FQGNSA. The V and J ends lost 5 bases and 2 bases respectively, with 16 bases between them. This CDR3 comprises 15 residues.

V usage is TRBV18 and J usage is TRBJ1-2, with 7 bases lining up with TRBD1. With V trimmed by 3 bases and J by 6 bases, 7 bases remained unmatched. From germline, CDR1 is KGHSH and CDR2 LQKENI. The CDR3 totals 14 residues. The CDR3 nucleotides read TGTGCCAGCTCACCTTCTGGACAGGAACATGGCTACACCTTC. The encoded protein is CASSPSGQEHGYTF.

The chain employs TRBV18 and TRBJ1-1; TRBD1 aligns across 7 bases. The germline V gene encodes CDR1 KGHSH and CDR2 LQKENI. J lost 8 bases, V lost 6 bases, and 6 bases had no gene match. This CDR3 has 12 amino acids. The DNA for the CDR3 is TGTGCCAGCTCGAATTCGGACAGGGAAGCTTTCTTT. Its protein product is CASSNSDREAFF.

The chain uses TRBV19 and TRBJ2-2, with 12 bases aligning to TRBD2. V lost 9 bases and J lost 8; bases outside the gene matches: 7. Per the germline V gene, CDR1 is LNHDA and CDR2 is SQIVND (reference sequence). This CDR3 has 14 amino acids. The CDR3 sequence: CASSELAGGGELFF. DNA of the CDR3: TGTGCCAGCTCCGAACTAGCGGGAGGAGGGGAGCTGTTTTTT.

The chain has TRBV5-4 and TRBJ2-3; D is tentatively TRBD1 or TRBD2 (5 bases each). From germline, CDR1 is SGHNT and CDR2 YYREEE (reference sequence). This CDR3 contains 14 residues. With 3 bases removed from V and 3 bases from J, the gap between germline ends came to 11 bases. CDR3 bases: TGTGCCAGCAGCTCACTAGGGGCAACAGATACGCAGTATTTT. Residues: CASSSLGATDTQYF.

The chain has TRBV6-6 and TRBJ2-2, with D maybe TRBD1 (5 bases). The CDR3 contains 14 residues. Trimming left V 8 bases short and J 7 bases short, with 17 bases between. Germline values: CDR1 MNHNY, CDR2 SVGAGI (reference sequence). The CDR3 DNA reads TGTGCCAGCGGGGAACTCAGGGTTGACGGGGAGCTGTTTTTT. Protein product: CASGELRVDGELFF.

This clone showed up just once. This CDR3 is also generated by other DNA sequences in the sample. The chain couples TRBV18 to TRBJ2-3; 9 bases are a match to TRBD2. The CDR3 covers 15 residues. With V trimmed by 2 bases and J by 0 bases, 0 bases remained unmatched. From germline, CDR1 is KGHSH and CDR2 LQKENI. DNA of the CDR3: TGTGCCAGCTCACCAACTAGCGGGAGCACAGATACGCAGTATTTT. Translating gives CASSPTSGSTDTQYF.

The rearrangement links TRBV4-2 to TRBJ1-5; 7 positions agree with TRBD1. The ends lost 2 bases at V and 3 bases at J; junction bases unmatched: 4. Germline CDR1 is LGHNA and CDR2 is YNFKEQ. CDR3 length: 15 residues. Here the CDR3 DNA reads TGTGCCAGCAGCCAAACCGGGACAGTCAATCAGCCCCAGCATTTT. Translating it yields CASSQTGTVNQPQHF.

This clone was picked up one time. This chain uses TRBV5-1 with TRBJ1-2, with TRBD1 matching over 9 bases. The V segment lost 4 bases and the J segment 0 bases; nucleotides outside the gene matches: 4. Germline assignment: CDR1 SGHRS and CDR2 YFSETQ. The CDR3 length is 15 residues. For the CDR3, the DNA is TGCGCCAGCAGCCTGGGGACAGGGTCTAACTATGGCTACACCTTC. This codes for CASSLGTGSNYGYTF. Together with reference TRBV5-1 and TRBJ1-2, the CDR3 gives the full variable domain: KAGVTQTPRYLIKTRGQQVTLSCSPISGHRSVSWYQQTPGQGLQFLFEYFSETQRNKGNFPGRFSGRQFSNSRSEMNVSTLELGDSALYLCASSLGTGSNYGYTFGSGTRLTVV.

The gene calls are TRBV19 and TRBJ1-1; D might be TRBD1 (5 bases). The CDR3 is 13 amino acids. V was cut by 3 bases and J by 5 bases, with 10 bases left in between. Germline CDR1 is LNHDA and CDR2 is SQIVND (reference sequence). CDR3 nucleotide sequence: TGTGCCAGTAGTATGGGGGAGGGAACTGAAGCTTTCTTT. It is translated as CASSMGEGTEAFF.

This rearrangement joins TRBV6-5 to TRBJ1-1; perhaps TRBD1 as D (5 bases). The CDR3 runs to 14 residues. Germline CDR1 and CDR2: MNHEY and SVGAGI. V was cut by 2 bases and J by 1 base, with 8 bases left in between. CDR3 in DNA: TGTGCCAGCAGTTACGGTGGGGGGAACACTGAAGCTTTCTTT. This gives the protein CASSYGGGNTEAFF.

The J gene is TRBJ2-1, the V gene TRBV27, with D perhaps TRBD2 (6 bases). This CDR3 is 15 amino acids long. Germline loops: CDR1 MNHEY, CDR2 SMNVEV (reference sequence). V gave up 2 bases and J gave up 0 bases, with 8 bases separating them. The CDR3 reads CASSLAGRSYNEQFF. The CDR3 nucleotides read TGTGCCAGCAGTTTAGCGGGGCGCTCCTACAATGAGCAGTTCTTC.